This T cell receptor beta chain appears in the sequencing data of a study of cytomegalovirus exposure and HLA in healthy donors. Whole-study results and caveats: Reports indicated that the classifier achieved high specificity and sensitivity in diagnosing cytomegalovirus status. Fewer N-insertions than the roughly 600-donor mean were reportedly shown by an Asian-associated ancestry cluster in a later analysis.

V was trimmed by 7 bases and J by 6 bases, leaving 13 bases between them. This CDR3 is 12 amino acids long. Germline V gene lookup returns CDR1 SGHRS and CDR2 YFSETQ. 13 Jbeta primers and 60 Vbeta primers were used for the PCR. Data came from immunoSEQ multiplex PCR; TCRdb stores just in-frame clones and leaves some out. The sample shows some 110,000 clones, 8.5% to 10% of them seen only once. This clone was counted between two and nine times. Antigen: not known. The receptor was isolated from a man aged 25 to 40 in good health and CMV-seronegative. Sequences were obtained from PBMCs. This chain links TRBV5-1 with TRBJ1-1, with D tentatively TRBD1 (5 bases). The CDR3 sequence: CASARDAAEAFF. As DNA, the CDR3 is TGCGCCAGCGCGCGGGACGCCGCTGAAGCTTTCTTT.